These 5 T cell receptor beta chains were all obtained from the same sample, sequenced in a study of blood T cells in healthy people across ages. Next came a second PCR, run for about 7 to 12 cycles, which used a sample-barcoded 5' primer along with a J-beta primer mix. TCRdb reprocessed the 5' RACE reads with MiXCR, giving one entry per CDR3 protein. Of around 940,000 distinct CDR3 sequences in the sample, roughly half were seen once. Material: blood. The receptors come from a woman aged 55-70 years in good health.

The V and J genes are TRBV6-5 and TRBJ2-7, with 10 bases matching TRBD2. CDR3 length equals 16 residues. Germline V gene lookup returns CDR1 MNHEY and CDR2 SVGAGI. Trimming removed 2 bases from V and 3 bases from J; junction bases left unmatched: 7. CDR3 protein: CASSYASGSTIYEQYF. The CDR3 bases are TGTGCCAGCAGTTACGCTAGCGGGAGTACCATCTACGAGCAGTACTTC.

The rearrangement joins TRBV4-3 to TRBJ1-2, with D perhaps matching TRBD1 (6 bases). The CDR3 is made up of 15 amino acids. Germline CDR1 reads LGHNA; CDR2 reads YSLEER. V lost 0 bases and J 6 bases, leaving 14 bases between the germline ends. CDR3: CASSQDTSDSHGYTF. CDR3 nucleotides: TGCGCCAGCAGCCAAGATACCTCGGACAGCCATGGCTACACCTTC.

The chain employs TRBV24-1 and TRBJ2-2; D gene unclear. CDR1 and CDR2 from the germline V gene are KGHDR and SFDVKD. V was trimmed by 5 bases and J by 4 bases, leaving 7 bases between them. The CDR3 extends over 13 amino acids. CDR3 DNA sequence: TGTGCCACCAGTGTATCCACCACCGGGGAGCTGTTTTTT. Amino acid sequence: CATSVSTTGELFF.

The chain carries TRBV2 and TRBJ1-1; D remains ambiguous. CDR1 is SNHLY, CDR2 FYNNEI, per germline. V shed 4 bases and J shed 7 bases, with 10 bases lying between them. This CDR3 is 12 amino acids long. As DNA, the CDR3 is TGTGCCAGCAGTGTAATACGGGTTGAAGCTTTCTTT. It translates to CASSVIRVEAFF. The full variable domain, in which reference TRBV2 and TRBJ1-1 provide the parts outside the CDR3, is EPEVTQTPSHQVTQMGQEVILRCVPISNHLYFYWYRQILGQKVEFLVSFYNNEISEKSEIFDDQFSVERPDGSNFTLKIRSTKLEDSAMYFCASSVIRVEAFFGQGTRLTVV.

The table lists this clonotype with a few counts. CDR3 in amino acids: CSALPGQGNFLFF. CDR3 sequence (DNA): TGCAGTGCCTTGCCGGGACAGGGGAATTTTCTGTTTTTT. This sequence joins TRBV20-1 and TRBJ1-4, with 10 bases fitting TRBD1. CDR3 length: 13 residues. The trim removed 6 bases at V and 14 bases at J, leaving 12 bases unmatched. CDR1 and CDR2 from the germline V gene are DFQATT and SNEGSKA (reference sequence).